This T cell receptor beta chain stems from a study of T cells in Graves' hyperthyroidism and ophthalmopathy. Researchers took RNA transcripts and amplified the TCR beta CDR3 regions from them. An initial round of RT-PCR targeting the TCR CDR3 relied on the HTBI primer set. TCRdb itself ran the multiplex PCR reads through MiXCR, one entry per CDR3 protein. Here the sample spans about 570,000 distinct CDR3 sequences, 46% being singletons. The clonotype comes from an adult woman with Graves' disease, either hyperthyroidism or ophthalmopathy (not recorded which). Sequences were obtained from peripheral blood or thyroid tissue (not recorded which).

The CDR3 reads CAISESGTGGTEAFF. In DNA, the CDR3 is TGTGCCATCAGTGAGTCTGGGACAGGGGGCACTGAAGCTTTCTTT. The V gene is TRBV10-3, the J gene TRBJ1-1; 11 bases line up with TRBD1. Unmatched junction bases numbered 1, after V lost 0 bases and J lost 4 bases. The CDR3 contains 15 residues. Germline CDR1 is ENHRY and CDR2 is SYGVKD.